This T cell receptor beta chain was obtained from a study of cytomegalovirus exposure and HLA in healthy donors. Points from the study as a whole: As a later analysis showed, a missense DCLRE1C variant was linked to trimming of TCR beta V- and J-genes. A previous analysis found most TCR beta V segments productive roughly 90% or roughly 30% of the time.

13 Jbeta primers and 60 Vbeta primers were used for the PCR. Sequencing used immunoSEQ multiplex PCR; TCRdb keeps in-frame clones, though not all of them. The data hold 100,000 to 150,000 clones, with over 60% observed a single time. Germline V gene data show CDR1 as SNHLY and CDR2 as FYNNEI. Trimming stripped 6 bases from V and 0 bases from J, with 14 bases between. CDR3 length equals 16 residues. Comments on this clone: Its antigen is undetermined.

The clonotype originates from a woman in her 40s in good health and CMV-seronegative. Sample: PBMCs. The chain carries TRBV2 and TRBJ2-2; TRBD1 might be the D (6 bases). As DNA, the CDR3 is TGTGCCAGCAGGAACCCGGGACATGCGAACACCGGGGAGCTGTTTTTT. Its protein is CASRNPGHANTGELFF.